This T cell receptor beta chain was sequenced in a study of CXCR3-negative and CXCR3-positive naive CD8 T cells. Study-level points and caveats: Fresh PBMCs were used in most assays, and CXCR3 expression partially decreased after cryopreservation. CXCR3-positive naive cells had more hydrophobic TRB CDR3s than CXCR3-negative naive cells. High diversity, comparable across both naive subsets, contrasted with much lower diversity in memory CD8+ cells.

The CDR3 contains 13 residues. The germline gives CDR1 LNHNV, CDR2 YYDKDF (reference sequence). Naive CD8+ T cells showed a CD45RO-CCR7+CD27+CD95- phenotype. Points on this clonotype: Its antigen is still unknown.

UMI-labeled 5' RACE TRB cDNA libraries were prepared from the cells. After re-calling the 5' RACE reads, TCRdb lists one entry per CDR3 protein, DNA absent. The sample is made up of some 130,000 distinct CDR3 sequences, and the top ten hold approximately 0.5% of it. The sequencing sample was made of naive CXCR3- CD8+ T cells from blood. As for subset: CD45RO-CCR7+CD27+CD95- naive CD8+ T cells lacking CXCR3 (TNR3-). The chain recombines TRBV15 with TRBJ2-7; TCRdb proposes TRBD1, but this gene call is untestable without DNA. This clonotype was obtained from a human donor in good health. Some clones in this sample may be carry-over from other donors' samples. The CDR3 loop is CATGTGGTYEQYF. Complete variable domain (other parts from reference TRBV15 and TRBJ2-7): DAMVIQNPRYQVTQFGKPVTLSCSQTLNHNVMYWYQQKSSQAPKLLFHYYDKDFNNEADTPDNFQSRRPNTSFCFLDIRSPGLGDTAMYLCATGTGGTYEQYFGPGTRLTVT.